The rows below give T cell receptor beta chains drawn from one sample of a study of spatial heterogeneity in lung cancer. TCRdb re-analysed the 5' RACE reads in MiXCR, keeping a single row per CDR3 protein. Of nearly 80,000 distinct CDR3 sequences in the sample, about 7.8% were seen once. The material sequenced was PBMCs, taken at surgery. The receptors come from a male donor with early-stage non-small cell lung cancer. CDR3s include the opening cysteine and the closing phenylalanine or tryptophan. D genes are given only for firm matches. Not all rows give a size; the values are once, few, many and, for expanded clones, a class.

cdr3_nt: TGTGCCAGCAACGGTCAGGGGAATGAGCAGTTCTTC; cdr3_aa: CASNGQGNEQFF; d_call: NA; clone_size: many; j_call: TRBJ2-1; v_call: TRBV2
cdr3_nt: TGCGCCAGCAGCCAAGACACACCCCAAAACCCCCACAATGAGCAGTTCTTC; cdr3_aa: CASSQDTPQNPHNEQFF; d_call: NA; clone_size: many; j_call: TRBJ2-1; v_call: TRBV4-3
cdr3_nt: TGTGCCTGGAGTCCATACGAAGCGGGATACGAGCAGTACTTC; cdr3_aa: CAWSPYEAGYEQYF; d_call: TRBD2; clone_size: NA; j_call: TRBJ2-7; v_call: TRBV30
cdr3_nt: TGCAGTGCCGGGACTAGCGGTACCAACAATGAGCAGTTCTTC; cdr3_aa: CSAGTSGTNNEQFF; d_call: TRBD2; clone_size: many; j_call: TRBJ2-1; v_call: TRBV20-1
cdr3_nt: TGTGCCAGCAGTTTATCGAAGGGGAGGATGAACACCGGGGAGCTGTTTTTT; cdr3_aa: CASSLSKGRMNTGELFF; d_call: NA; clone_size: NA; j_call: TRBJ2-2; v_call: TRBV27
cdr3_nt: TGTGCCAGCCGTTCACTAGACAGAATCATGAACACTGAAGCTTTCTTT; cdr3_aa: CASRSLDRIMNTEAFF; d_call: NA; clone_size: few; j_call: TRBJ1-1; v_call: TRBV27
cdr3_nt: TGTGCCAGCAGTGAAGTAGAGAGGTTAGCGGGATACAATGAGCAGTTCTTC; cdr3_aa: CASSEVERLAGYNEQFF; d_call: TRBD2; clone_size: many; j_call: TRBJ2-1; v_call: TRBV6-1
cdr3_nt: TGCGCCAGCAGCGAGGGGATAGCGGGAGCACGGGAGCAGTACTTC; cdr3_aa: CASSEGIAGAREQYF; d_call: TRBD2; clone_size: many; j_call: TRBJ2-7; v_call: TRBV4-1
cdr3_nt: TGTGCCAGCTCACCGAATCCTCAGGGCAGCTATGGCTACACCTTC; cdr3_aa: CASSPNPQGSYGYTF; d_call: NA; clone_size: NA; j_call: TRBJ1-2; v_call: TRBV18
cdr3_nt: TGTGCCAGCAGCTTTACGACTCTATACGAGCAGTACTTC; cdr3_aa: CASSFTTLYEQYF; d_call: NA; clone_size: NA; j_call: TRBJ2-7; v_call: TRBV7-8
cdr3_nt: TGCGCCAGCAGCTTGGCCCCGGGGGGCAACTATGGCTACACCTTC; cdr3_aa: CASSLAPGGNYGYTF; d_call: NA; clone_size: many; j_call: TRBJ1-2; v_call: TRBV5-1
cdr3_nt: TGCGCCAGCAGCCGGGCGGCAGACGGAAACACCATATATTTT; cdr3_aa: CASSRAADGNTIYF; d_call: NA; clone_size: NA; j_call: TRBJ1-3; v_call: TRBV10-2
cdr3_nt: TGTGCCAGCAGCCAAGCCCTCAGGACTACGAACACCGGGGAGCTGTTTTTT; cdr3_aa: CASSQALRTTNTGELFF; d_call: NA; clone_size: NA; j_call: TRBJ2-2; v_call: TRBV3-1
cdr3_nt: TGCAGTGCTGCCGGGACTAGCGGGAGTTACGAGCAGTACTTC; cdr3_aa: CSAAGTSGSYEQYF; d_call: TRBD2; clone_size: few; j_call: TRBJ2-7; v_call: TRBV20-1
cdr3_nt: TGTGCCAGCAGTCCTCACGGGACACTCTTCAATCAGCCCCAGCATTTT; cdr3_aa: CASSPHGTLFNQPQHF; d_call: NA; clone_size: NA; j_call: TRBJ1-5; v_call: TRBV6-1
cdr3_nt: TGTGCCTGGGGGGAGGCAGGGATGATAACTGAAGCTTTCTTT; cdr3_aa: CAWGEAGMITEAFF; d_call: NA; clone_size: few; j_call: TRBJ1-1; v_call: TRBV30
cdr3_nt: TGTGCCAGCAGTTACTCGATGGGACGGGCCTCATCCTACGAGCAGTACTTC; cdr3_aa: CASSYSMGRASSYEQYF; d_call: NA; clone_size: NA; j_call: TRBJ2-7; v_call: TRBV6-6
cdr3_nt: TGCAGGTTAGACAGGGGGCCTACAGATACGCAGTATTTT; cdr3_aa: CRLDRGPTDTQYF; d_call: TRBD1; clone_size: NA; j_call: TRBJ2-3; v_call: TRBV20-1
cdr3_nt: TGCGCCAGCAGCTTAAGACCTAGCGCCACGAACACCGGGGAGCTGTTTTTT; cdr3_aa: CASSLRPSATNTGELFF; d_call: NA; clone_size: few; j_call: TRBJ2-2; v_call: TRBV5-1
cdr3_nt: TGTGCCAGCAGCTTGGGACAGTTTGGCAATCAGCCCCAGCATTTT; cdr3_aa: CASSLGQFGNQPQHF; d_call: NA; clone_size: many; j_call: TRBJ1-5; v_call: TRBV5-6
cdr3_nt: TGTGCCAGCAGCCTCAGCGGGGGGCAAGAGACCCAGTACTTC; cdr3_aa: CASSLSGGQETQYF; d_call: TRBD2; clone_size: NA; j_call: TRBJ2-5; v_call: TRBV7-9
cdr3_nt: TGTGCCAGCAGGCCGACAGGTGCCTACGAGCAGTACTTC; cdr3_aa: CASRPTGAYEQYF; d_call: NA; clone_size: few; j_call: TRBJ2-7; v_call: TRBV12-3/TRBV12-4
cdr3_nt: TGTGCCAGCAGCCAACCGCGACAGGCCTATAACTATGGCTACACCTTC; cdr3_aa: CASSQPRQAYNYGYTF; d_call: NA; clone_size: many; j_call: TRBJ1-2; v_call: TRBV4-2
cdr3_nt: TGTGCCACCCGGGAATACAATGAGCAGTTCTTC; cdr3_aa: CATREYNEQFF; d_call: NA; clone_size: many; j_call: TRBJ2-1; v_call: TRBV27
cdr3_nt: TGTGCCAGCAGCCACCAGGGACAGGAATTAACTGAAGCTTTCTTT; cdr3_aa: CASSHQGQELTEAFF; d_call: TRBD1; clone_size: NA; j_call: TRBJ1-1; v_call: TRBV4-2
cdr3_nt: TGTGCCAGCAGTGCGGGCCTCTCCTACGAGCAGTACTTC; cdr3_aa: CASSAGLSYEQYF; d_call: NA; clone_size: few; j_call: TRBJ2-7; v_call: TRBV12-3/TRBV12-4
cdr3_nt: TGTGCCAGCAGTTTCCGGGGTTCCTACGAGCAGTACTTC; cdr3_aa: CASSFRGSYEQYF; d_call: NA; clone_size: few; j_call: TRBJ2-7; v_call: TRBV27
cdr3_nt: TGTGCCAGTAGTCCTTCGGGCGGGAGGGCCGTTACCGAGACCCAGTACTTC; cdr3_aa: CASSPSGGRAVTETQYF; d_call: TRBD2; clone_size: many; j_call: TRBJ2-5; v_call: TRBV19
cdr3_nt: TGTGCCAGCAGCTTACCGGGACAGGGCCCCTACGAGCAGTACTTC; cdr3_aa: CASSLPGQGPYEQYF; d_call: TRBD1; clone_size: NA; j_call: TRBJ2-7; v_call: TRBV5-4
cdr3_nt: TGTGCCAGCACTCACGGACGGAGGAACACTGAAGCTTTCTTT; cdr3_aa: CASTHGRRNTEAFF; d_call: NA; clone_size: few; j_call: TRBJ1-1; v_call: TRBV6-5
cdr3_nt: TGTGCCAGCAGTGTACTTGCTAGCGGGAGATCGGAGACCCAGTACTTC; cdr3_aa: CASSVLASGRSETQYF; d_call: TRBD2; clone_size: few; j_call: TRBJ2-5; v_call: TRBV6-1
cdr3_nt: TGTGCCACCAGCAGAGATGTACAGAACATTCAGTACTTC; cdr3_aa: CATSRDVQNIQYF; d_call: NA; clone_size: many; j_call: TRBJ2-4; v_call: TRBV15
cdr3_nt: TGCAGCTCCAGGACAGGGGGGTACGAGCAGTACTTC; cdr3_aa: CSSRTGGYEQYF; d_call: TRBD1; clone_size: NA; j_call: TRBJ2-7; v_call: TRBV29-1
cdr3_nt: TGTGCCAGCAGCTACCTGGGTGCAGGGACCAACACTGAAGCTTTCTTT; cdr3_aa: CASSYLGAGTNTEAFF; d_call: NA; clone_size: many; j_call: TRBJ1-1; v_call: TRBV5-6
cdr3_nt: TGTGCCAGCAGCACTAGCGGGAGCTCCTACAATGAGCAGTTCTTC; cdr3_aa: CASSTSGSSYNEQFF; d_call: TRBD2; clone_size: many; j_call: TRBJ2-1; v_call: TRBV12-3/TRBV12-4
cdr3_nt: TGCGCCAGCAGCCAAGATACCGAGGCCACGTTGGGGACCCAGTACTTC; cdr3_aa: CASSQDTEATLGTQYF; d_call: NA; clone_size: many; j_call: TRBJ2-5; v_call: TRBV4-1
cdr3_nt: TGCGCCAGCAGCTTGGTAGTCCACCGGGGCGCTGAAGCTTTCTTT; cdr3_aa: CASSLVVHRGAEAFF; d_call: NA; clone_size: NA; j_call: TRBJ1-1; v_call: TRBV5-1
cdr3_nt: TGTGCCAGCAGCGGCCCGGGACTAGGGGAGGCAGATACGCAGTATTTT; cdr3_aa: CASSGPGLGEADTQYF; d_call: TRBD2; clone_size: many; j_call: TRBJ2-3; v_call: TRBV7-3
cdr3_nt: TGTGCCAGCAGTCCAGCTTCCTCACTCGAGCAGTACTTC; cdr3_aa: CASSPASSLEQYF; d_call: NA; clone_size: many; j_call: TRBJ2-7; v_call: TRBV6-2/TRBV6-3
cdr3_nt: TGCGCCAGCAGCCCCTTACGGGGGGACACAGATACGCAGTATTTT; cdr3_aa: CASSPLRGDTDTQYF; d_call: TRBD2; clone_size: many; j_call: TRBJ2-3; v_call: TRBV5-1
cdr3_nt: TGTGCCAGCGGTCCGAGCGGGAGGGATGGGGAGCTGTTTTTT; cdr3_aa: CASGPSGRDGELFF; d_call: TRBD2; clone_size: NA; j_call: TRBJ2-2; v_call: TRBV6-2/TRBV6-3
cdr3_nt: TGTGCCAGCAGCTTCGGAGATCAGCCCCAGCATTTT; cdr3_aa: CASSFGDQPQHF; d_call: NA; clone_size: many; j_call: TRBJ1-5; v_call: TRBV7-2
cdr3_nt: TGCAGCGTAGGACACAATGAGCAGTTCTTC; cdr3_aa: CSVGHNEQFF; d_call: NA; clone_size: NA; j_call: TRBJ2-1; v_call: TRBV29-1
cdr3_nt: TGCGCCAGCAGCTTGGGATCTAGCGGGATTTCAGATACGCAGTATTTT; cdr3_aa: CASSLGSSGISDTQYF; d_call: TRBD2; clone_size: many; j_call: TRBJ2-3; v_call: TRBV5-1
cdr3_nt: TGCGCCAGCAGCCAAGAAATAAGAGCAGATACGCAGTATTTT; cdr3_aa: CASSQEIRADTQYF; d_call: NA; clone_size: many; j_call: TRBJ2-3; v_call: TRBV4-3
cdr3_nt: TGTGCCAGCAGCCTAGACTGGCAAGAGACCCAGTACTTC; cdr3_aa: CASSLDWQETQYF; d_call: NA; clone_size: NA; j_call: TRBJ2-5; v_call: TRBV7-9
cdr3_nt: TGTGCCAGCAGCTTCAGTGAAAAACTGTTTTTT; cdr3_aa: CASSFSEKLFF; d_call: NA; clone_size: NA; j_call: TRBJ1-4; v_call: TRBV7-9
cdr3_nt: TGCGCCAGCAGCTCTTGGGGCGGAGATACGCAGTATTTT; cdr3_aa: CASSSWGGDTQYF; d_call: NA; clone_size: many; j_call: TRBJ2-3; v_call: TRBV5-1
cdr3_nt: TGTGCCTGGAGTGCCATGGGGTACACCAATGAGCAGTTCTTC; cdr3_aa: CAWSAMGYTNEQFF; d_call: NA; clone_size: few; j_call: TRBJ2-1; v_call: TRBV30
cdr3_nt: TGCGCCAGCAGCTTGGGGCAGGGAGAGGGCACTGAAGCTTTCTTT; cdr3_aa: CASSLGQGEGTEAFF; d_call: NA; clone_size: many; j_call: TRBJ1-1; v_call: TRBV5-1
cdr3_nt: TGTGCCAGCAGCTTGAGGGAGATCGGGGAGCTGTTTTTT; cdr3_aa: CASSLREIGELFF; d_call: NA; clone_size: few; j_call: TRBJ2-2; v_call: TRBV7-9